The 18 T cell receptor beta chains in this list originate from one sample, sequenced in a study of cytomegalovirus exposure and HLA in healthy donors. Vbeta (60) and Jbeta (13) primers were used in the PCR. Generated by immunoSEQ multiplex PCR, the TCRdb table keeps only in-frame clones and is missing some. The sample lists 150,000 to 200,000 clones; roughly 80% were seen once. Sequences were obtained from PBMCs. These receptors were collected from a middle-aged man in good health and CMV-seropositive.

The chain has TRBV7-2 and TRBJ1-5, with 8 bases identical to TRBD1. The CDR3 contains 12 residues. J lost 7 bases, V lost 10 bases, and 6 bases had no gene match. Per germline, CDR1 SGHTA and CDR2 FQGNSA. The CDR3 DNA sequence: TGTGCCACCAGGGGGCTTGGCCAGCCCCAGCATTTT. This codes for CATRGLGQPQHF.

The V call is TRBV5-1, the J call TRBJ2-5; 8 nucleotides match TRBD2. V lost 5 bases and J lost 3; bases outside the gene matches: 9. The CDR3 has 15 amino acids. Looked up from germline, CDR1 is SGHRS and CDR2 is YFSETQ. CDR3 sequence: CASSLNGGVEETQYF. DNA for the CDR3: TGCGCCAGCAGTCTAAACGGGGGGGTTGAAGAGACCCAGTACTTC. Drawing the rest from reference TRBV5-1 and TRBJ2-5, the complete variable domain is KAGVTQTPRYLIKTRGQQVTLSCSPISGHRSVSWYQQTPGQGLQFLFEYFSETQRNKGNFPGRFSGRQFSNSRSEMNVSTLELGDSALYLCASSLNGGVEETQYFGPGTRLLVL.

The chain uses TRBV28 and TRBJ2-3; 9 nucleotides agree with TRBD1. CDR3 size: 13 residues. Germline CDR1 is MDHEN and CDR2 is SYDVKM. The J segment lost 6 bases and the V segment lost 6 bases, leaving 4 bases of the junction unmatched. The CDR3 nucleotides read TGTGCCAGCAGCCGGACAGGGGTGGATACGCAGTATTTT. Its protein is CASSRTGVDTQYF.

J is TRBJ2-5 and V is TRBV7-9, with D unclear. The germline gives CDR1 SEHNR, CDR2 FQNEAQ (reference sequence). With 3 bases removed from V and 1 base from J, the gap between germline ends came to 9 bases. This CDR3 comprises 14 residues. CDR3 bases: TGTGCCAGCAGCTTTGGCGGATTCCAAGAGACCCAGTACTTC. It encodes CASSFGGFQETQYF. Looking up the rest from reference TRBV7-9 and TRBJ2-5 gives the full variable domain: DTGVSQNPRHKITKRGQNVTFRCDPISEHNRLYWYRQTLGQGPEFLTYFQNEAQLEKSRLLSDRFSAERPKGSFSTLEIQRTEQGDSAMYLCASSFGGFQETQYFGPGTRLLVL.

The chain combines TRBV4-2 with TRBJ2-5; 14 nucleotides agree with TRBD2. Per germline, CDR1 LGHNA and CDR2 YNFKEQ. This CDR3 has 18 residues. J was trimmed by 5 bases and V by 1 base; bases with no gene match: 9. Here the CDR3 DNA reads TGTGCCAGCAGCCAAGGGATTGAGACTAGCGGGGGGGCTGAGACCCAGTACTTC. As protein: CASSQGIETSGGAETQYF.

CDR3 in DNA: TGTGCCAGCAGTTTGGCCGACAGGGGATCCTATAATTCACCCCTCCACTTT. It codes for CASSLADRGSYNSPLHF. This chain links TRBV27 with TRBJ1-6; 8 positions match TRBD1. Germline CDR1 MNHEY, CDR2 SMNVEV (reference sequence). The CDR3 runs 17 residues. Losses at the gene ends were 3 bases for V and 1 base for J; bases not matched to a gene: 5.

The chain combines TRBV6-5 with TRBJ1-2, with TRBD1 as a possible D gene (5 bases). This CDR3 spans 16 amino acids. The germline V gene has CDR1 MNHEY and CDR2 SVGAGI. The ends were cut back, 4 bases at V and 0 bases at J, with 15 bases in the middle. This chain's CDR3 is CASSFLRGRSNYGYTF. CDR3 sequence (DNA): TGTGCCAGCAGTTTTTTGCGGGGCAGGTCTAACTATGGCTACACCTTC.

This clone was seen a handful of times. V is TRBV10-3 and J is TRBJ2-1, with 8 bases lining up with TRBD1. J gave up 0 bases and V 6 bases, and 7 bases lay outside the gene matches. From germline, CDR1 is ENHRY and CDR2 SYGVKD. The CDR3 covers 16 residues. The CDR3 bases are TGTGCCATCAGCCACAGGGGGAGTCGCTCCTACAATGAGCAGTTCTTC. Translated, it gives CAISHRGSRSYNEQFF.

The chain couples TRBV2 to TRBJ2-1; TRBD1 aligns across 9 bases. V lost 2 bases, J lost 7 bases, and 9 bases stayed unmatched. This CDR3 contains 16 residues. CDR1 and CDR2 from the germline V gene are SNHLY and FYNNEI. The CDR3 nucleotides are TGTGCCAGCAGTGAATTGAAAAGGACAGGGGTTAATGAGCAGTTCTTC. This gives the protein CASSELKRTGVNEQFF.

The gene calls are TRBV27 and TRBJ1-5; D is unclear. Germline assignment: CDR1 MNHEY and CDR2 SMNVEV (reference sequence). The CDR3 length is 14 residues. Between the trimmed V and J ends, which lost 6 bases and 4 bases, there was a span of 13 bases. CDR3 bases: TGTGCCAGCAGACCCACTACGGCAAATCAGCCCCAGCATTTT. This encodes CASRPTTANQPQHF.

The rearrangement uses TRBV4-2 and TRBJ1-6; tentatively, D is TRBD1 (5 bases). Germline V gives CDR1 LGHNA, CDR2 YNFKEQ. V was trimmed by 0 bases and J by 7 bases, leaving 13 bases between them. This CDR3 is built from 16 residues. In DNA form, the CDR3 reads TGTGCCAGCAGCCAAGACGCCGGGGGTAGGAATTCACCCCTCCACTTT. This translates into CASSQDAGGRNSPLHF.

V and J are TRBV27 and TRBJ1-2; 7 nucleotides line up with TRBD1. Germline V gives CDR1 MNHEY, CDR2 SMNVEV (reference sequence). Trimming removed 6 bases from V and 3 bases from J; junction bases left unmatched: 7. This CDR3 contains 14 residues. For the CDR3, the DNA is TGTGCCAGCAGCTCTACAGGGGACGACTATGGCTACACCTTC. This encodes CASSSTGDDYGYTF.

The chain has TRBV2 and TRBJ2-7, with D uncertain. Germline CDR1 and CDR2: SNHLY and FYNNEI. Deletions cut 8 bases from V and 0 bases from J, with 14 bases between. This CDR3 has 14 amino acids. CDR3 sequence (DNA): TGTGCCAGCCACCCAGCCCGACTCTCCTACGAGCAGTACTTC. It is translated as CASHPARLSYEQYF.

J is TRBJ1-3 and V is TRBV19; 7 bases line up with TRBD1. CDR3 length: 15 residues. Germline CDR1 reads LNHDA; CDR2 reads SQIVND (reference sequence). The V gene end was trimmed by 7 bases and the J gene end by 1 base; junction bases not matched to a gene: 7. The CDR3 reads CASKRDSLSGNTIYF. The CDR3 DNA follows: TGTGCCAGTAAGAGGGACAGTCTGTCTGGAAACACCATATATTTT.

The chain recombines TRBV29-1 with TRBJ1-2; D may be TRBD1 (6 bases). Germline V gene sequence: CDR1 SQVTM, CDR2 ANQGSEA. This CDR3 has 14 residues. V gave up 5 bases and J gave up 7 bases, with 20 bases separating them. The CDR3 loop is CSVLTGFNIGGYTF. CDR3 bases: TGCAGCGTTCTTACAGGGTTTAATATCGGTGGCTACACCTTC.

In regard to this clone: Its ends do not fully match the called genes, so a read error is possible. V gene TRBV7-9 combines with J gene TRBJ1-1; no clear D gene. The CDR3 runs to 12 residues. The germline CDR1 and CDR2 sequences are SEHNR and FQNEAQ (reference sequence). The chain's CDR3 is CASSLSNIEAFF. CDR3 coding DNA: TGTGCCAGCAGCTTGTCGAACATTGAAGCTTTCTTT. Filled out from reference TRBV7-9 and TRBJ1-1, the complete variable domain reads DTGVSQNPRHKITKRGQNVTFRCDPISEHNRLYWYRQTLGQGPEFLTYFQNEAQLEKSRLLSDRFSAERPKGSFSTLEIQRTEQGDSAMYLCASSLSNIEAFFGQGTRLTVV.

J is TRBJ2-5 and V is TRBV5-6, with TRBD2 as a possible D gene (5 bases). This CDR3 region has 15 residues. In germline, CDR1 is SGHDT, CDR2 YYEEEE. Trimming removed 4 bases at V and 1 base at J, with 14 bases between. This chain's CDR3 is CASSDRTGAQETQYF. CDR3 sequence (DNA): TGTGCCAGCAGCGACCGGACTGGAGCCCAAGAGACCCAGTACTTC.

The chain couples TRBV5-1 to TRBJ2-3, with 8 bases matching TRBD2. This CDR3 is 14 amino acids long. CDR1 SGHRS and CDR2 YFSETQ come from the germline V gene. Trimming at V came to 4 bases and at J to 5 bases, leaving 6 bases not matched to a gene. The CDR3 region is CASSGGTRRDTQYF. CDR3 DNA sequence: TGCGCCAGCAGCGGCGGGACTAGAAGAGATACGCAGTATTTT.